This T cell receptor beta chain originates from a study of T cells in Graves' hyperthyroidism and ophthalmopathy. This clonotype was counted many times. TCR beta CDR3 region amplification was performed from RNA transcripts. The HTBI primer set was used in a first-round RT-PCR of the TCR CDR3. TCRdb re-called the multiplex PCR reads with MiXCR, one entry per CDR3 protein. The sample consists of about 560,000 distinct CDR3 sequences, roughly 15% of them appearing once. Uncontrolled infection, other autoimmune disease, pregnancy or lactation barred patients from enrollment. The sample comprised blood. The source of this sequence is a woman in her thirties or forties with Graves' hyperthyroidism.

CDR3 residues: CASSQDYDSHTGELFF. The CDR3 DNA follows: TGTGCCAGCAGCCAAGACTATGACAGTCACACCGGGGAGCTGTTTTTT. V and J are TRBV14 and TRBJ2-2; TRBD1 might be the D (5 bases). The CDR3 totals 16 residues. CDR1 SGHDN and CDR2 FVKESK come from the germline V gene. Deletions cut 0 bases from V and 3 bases from J, with 11 bases between. The complete variable domain, with remaining parts taken from reference TRBV14 and TRBJ2-2, reads EAGVTQFPSHSVIEKGQTVTLRCDPISGHDNLYWYRRVMGKEIKFLLHFVKESKQDESGMPNNRFLAERTGGTYSTLKVQPAELEDSGVYFCASSQDYDSHTGELFFGEGSRLTVL.